This T cell receptor (beta chain) was obtained from a study of molecular identifiers for immune sequencing clone quantification. Germline V gene data show CDR1 as SQVTM and CDR2 as ANQGSEA. The CDR3 has 14 residues. The germline V and J ends were trimmed by 5 bases and 2 bases, with 16 bases remaining between them. This clonotype was found a few times. The antigen is not known. General observations from the study: Clonotypes surpassing 20 RNA copies contained over 97% of effector molecules, versus under 1% in naive cells.

TCRdb analysed the PCR reads with MiXCR anew, one entry per CDR3 protein. The sample records about half a million distinct CDR3 sequences, roughly a fifth being singletons. The source is a human donor in good health. Some libraries in this study had Jurkat cell RNA spiked in. The specimen was naive CD8+ T cells from blood, with Jurkat cell RNA spiked in. Regarding subset: FACS-sorted CD8+CD4-CCR7+CD45RA+ naive T cells. The chain uses TRBV29-1 and TRBJ2-7, with D unresolved. The CDR3 DNA is TGCAGCGTTCAGGACCCCAATGGGACCTACGAGCAGTACTTC. Translated, it gives CSVQDPNGTYEQYF.